This TCR beta chain was observed in a study of OX40 agonist ivuxolimab in advanced cancers. The study's findings and limits: Expanded peripheral T-cell antigen specificity went undetermined. CD8+ T cells were the subset that, on average, had more expanded clones than CD4+. There was clonal expansion of CD4+ and CD8+ blood T cells by week 6 at 0.1 to 3.0 mg/kg.

This CDR3 spans 13 amino acids. Germline V gives CDR1 SGHTA, CDR2 FQGNSA. Produced via immunoSEQ multiplex PCR; TCRdb's table is partial and in-frame only. The table includes 94,000 or so clones, around 84% detected once. As for this clone: Its specificity is unknown. Compared with germline, one end of the junction differs, possibly owing to a read error.

Specimen: CD4+ or CD8+ T cells sorted from blood, collected in a trial of the OX40 agonist ivuxolimab. The rearrangement uses TRBV7-2 and TRBJ2-7; 9 positions agree with TRBD1. The sequence came from an adult with an advanced solid tumor such as melanoma, head and neck, liver or kidney cancer. The CDR3 DNA sequence: TGTGCCAGCAGCTTAGGGGACAGGGCGAAACCGCTCTTC. As protein: CASSLGDRAKPLF.